These 3 T cell receptor beta chains share one sample of origin, sequenced in a study of memory CD4+ T cells and cytomegalovirus serostatus. The sort gate was single viable CD3+CD4+CD8-CD45RO+ cells for memory CD4+ T cells. Some clones are missing from TCRdb's copy, which holds only in-frame ones; the method was immunoSEQ multiplex PCR. The sample lists under 50,000 clones; roughly four fifths were seen once. Specimen: memory CD4+ T cells from blood. Receptors originate from an adult in good health and CMV-seropositive.

Only one count was recorded for this clone. The rearrangement uses TRBV5-1 and TRBJ2-1; tentative D call: TRBD1 (5 bases). The length of the CDR3 is 13 residues. From germline, CDR1 is SGHRS and CDR2 YFSETQ. The V end was cut by 3 bases, the J end by 7 bases, with 11 bases between. The chain's CDR3 is CASSSTEGNEQFF. CDR3 DNA sequence: TGCGCCAGCAGCTCGACAGAAGGGAATGAGCAGTTCTTC. Looking up the rest from reference TRBV5-1 and TRBJ2-1 gives the full variable domain: KAGVTQTPRYLIKTRGQQVTLSCSPISGHRSVSWYQQTPGQGLQFLFEYFSETQRNKGNFPGRFSGRQFSNSRSEMNVSTLELGDSALYLCASSSTEGNEQFFGPGTRLTVL.

This clone has more than one count but fewer than ten. The V gene is TRBV29-1, the J gene TRBJ1-1, with D possibly matching TRBD1 (5 bases). The ends were cut back, 5 bases at V and 1 base at J, with 8 bases in the middle. The CDR3 consists of 12 residues. CDR1 and CDR2 from the germline V gene are SQVTM and ANQGSEA. The CDR3 nucleotides are TGCAGCGTTAGGGGTTCGAACACTGAAGCTTTCTTT. Translating it yields CSVRGSNTEAFF.

CDR3 in amino acids: CASSSEGIGNIQYF. In DNA form, the CDR3 reads TGTGCCAGCAGCTCGGAGGGAATTGGAAACATTCAGTACTTC. The J gene is TRBJ2-4, the V gene TRBV11-2; tentative D call: TRBD2 (6 bases). The CDR3 is made up of 14 amino acids. Germline V gene data show CDR1 as SGHAT and CDR2 as FQNNGV. Trimming removed 4 bases from V and 6 bases from J, with 13 bases in between. Together with reference TRBV11-2 and TRBJ2-4, the CDR3 gives the full variable domain: EAGVAQSPRYKIIEKRQSVAFWCNPISGHATLYWYQQILGQGPKLLIQFQNNGVVDDSQLPKDRFSAERLKGVDSTLKIQPAKLEDSAVYLCASSSEGIGNIQYFGAGTRLSVL.